The clone carrying this TCR beta chain was seen a handful of times. Its specificity is not known. The ends lost 6 bases at V and 4 bases at J; junction bases unmatched: 11. CDR1 DFQATT and CDR2 SNEGSKA come from the germline V gene (reference sequence). CDR3 size: 14 residues. Generation of bulk TCR libraries relied on previously described methods and listed TCR primers. MiXCR, applied by TCRdb to the PCR reads, yields one record per CDR3 protein. This sample has more than 450,000 distinct CDR3 sequences, with about 21% found just once. This specimen belongs to a study of molecular identifiers for immune sequencing clone quantification. Libraries of naive CD8 cells were prepared from roughly 18,000 to 920,000 sorted cells using 10%, 30% or 50% RNA. Naive CD8 T cell sorting was performed on the CD8+CD4-CCR7+CD45RA+ phenotype. Study-wide results and limits: Under 1% of molecules in naive cells, but over 99% of effector molecules, belonged to clones above 20 RNA copies.

Sequenced material: naive CD8+ T cells from blood, with Jurkat cell RNA spiked in. The subset is: FACS-sorted CD8+CD4-CCR7+CD45RA+ naive T cells. This clonotype was obtained from a human donor in good health. Some libraries in this study had Jurkat cell RNA spiked in. The rearrangement uses TRBV20-1 and TRBJ2-5, with 7 bases lining up with TRBD2. The CDR3 is CSAEGVGLLETQYF. The CDR3 nucleotides read TGCAGTGCCGAAGGGGTGGGACTATTAGAGACCCAGTACTTC.